This T cell receptor (beta chain) stems from a study of blood T cell repertoires in COVID-19. Study in general: Samples taken during acute and convalescent COVID-19 were collected in the United States, Italy and Spain. The cDNA or gDNA used as material had been derived from T cells, B-cell-depleted T cells, or PBMCs.

Authors' data handling: Reference gene primer amplification gave estimated nucleated cell counts. Sequencing was performed with immunoSEQ multiplex PCR; in TCRdb, only in-frame clones are kept and a portion is missing. D and trimming were read from the DNA, whereas the V and J calls and clone size are those reported in that table. The data show some 93,000 clones, with over 75% seen just once and 3.5% to 4% held by the top ten. This CDR3 is 15 amino acids long. V gave up 7 bases and J gave up 8 bases; unmatched junction bases: 13. Germline-derived CDR1 and CDR2 are MGHDK and SYGVNS. The sequence came from a man between 60 and 75 years old with acute or convalescent COVID-19. The gene calls are TRBV25-1 and TRBJ1-4; the match to TRBD1 covers 7 bases. The sequencing sample was made of peripheral blood. The CDR3 region has the DNA TGTGCCAGCACCCTTCCCGGGACAGAGGGGGAAAAACTGTTTTTT. Its translation: CASTLPGTEGEKLFF.